The 29 T cell receptor beta chains below were found in one sample sequenced in a study of blood T cells in healthy people across ages (dated by TCRdb to between 2014 and 2016). Libraries were built with 5' RACE. Instrument on record: Illumina HiSeq 2500. A second roughly 6 to 12 cycle PCR used a sample-barcoded 5' primer and a J-beta primer mix. TCRdb trimmed public reads at Q25 via fastp, called clones via MiXCR and kept in-frame beta chains. Rows are combined by CDR3 protein, so each entry shows the most common genes and DNA. The sample contains approximately 730,000 distinct CDR3 sequences, about 55% of them found a single time. Roughly 37% of the sample is taken by the ten largest. Material for sequencing was blood. The receptor source for this set is a man older than 75 in good health.

This clonotype has more than one count but fewer than ten. The chain links TRBV29-1 to TRBJ1-1; weak D call: TRBD1 (5 bases). CDR3 size: 14 residues. Germline V CDR1 and CDR2: SQVTM, ANQGSEA. V was shortened by 4 bases and J by 0 bases, with 12 bases between the two germline ends. The CDR3 loop is CSVARGGMNTEAFF. The CDR3 DNA follows: TGCAGCGTTGCGAGGGGCGGTATGAACACTGAAGCTTTCTTT.

The chain uses TRBV6-5 and TRBJ2-5, with 9 bases that match TRBD2. The end of the DNA is better explained by TRBJ2-7, so the J call may be wrong. CDR3 size: 14 residues. The germline V gene has CDR1 MNHEY and CDR2 SVGAGI. Here the CDR3 DNA reads TGTGCCAGCAACCCCCCGGGACTAGCAGCCGAGCAGTACTTC. This codes for CASNPPGLAAEQYF.

This clonotype was recorded once. V usage is TRBV12-3 or TRBV12-4 and J usage is TRBJ2-3; 13 bases match TRBD2. Trimming removed 6 bases from V and 4 bases from J; junction bases left unmatched: 4. The CDR3 length is 15 residues. The CDR3 DNA reads TGTGCCAGCAGAAGGACTAGCGGGAGCCCAGATACGCAGTATTTT. This sequence encodes CASRRTSGSPDTQYF.

J is TRBJ1-2 and V is TRBV27, with TRBD1 as a possible D gene (6 bases). This CDR3 has 13 residues. The germline CDR1 and CDR2 sequences are MNHEY and SMNVEV (reference sequence). The ends were cut back, 4 bases at V and 6 bases at J, with 12 bases in the middle. The chain's CDR3 is CASSSDRLHGYTF. The CDR3 DNA reads as TGTGCCAGCAGTTCGGACAGACTACATGGCTACACCTTC.

This chain connects TRBV7-3 to TRBJ2-7, with TRBD2 as a possible D gene (6 bases). The V gene lost 5 bases and the J gene lost 3 bases, with 14 bases spanning the gap. The CDR3 runs 14 residues. Germline loops: CDR1 SGHTA, CDR2 FQGTGA. CDR3 DNA: TGTGCCAGCAGCCGAACTAGCAACAGCTACGAGCAGTACTTC. Translation gives CASSRTSNSYEQYF.

This clonotype was seen a handful of times. The genes are TRBV7-2 and TRBJ2-7; D remains ambiguous. Deletions cut 5 bases from V and 4 bases from J, with 15 bases between. In germline, CDR1 is SGHTA, CDR2 FQGNSA. This CDR3 region has 14 residues. The CDR3 reads CASSPPSPRYEQYF. The CDR3 nucleotides read TGTGCCAGCAGCCCCCCCTCGCCGAGGTACGAGCAGTACTTC.

This chain uses TRBV5-4 with TRBJ2-7, with D possibly TRBD1 on 6 matching bases. V was cut by 4 bases and J by 3 bases, with 11 bases left in between. Germline lookup yields CDR1 SGHNT and CDR2 YYREEE (reference sequence). This CDR3 is built from 13 residues. CDR3 bases: TGTGCCAGCAGCGTACAGGGTAACTACGAGCAGTACTTC. Translating gives CASSVQGNYEQYF.

The gene calls are TRBV29-1 and TRBJ2-5; TRBD2 is a possible D gene (5 bases). Germline CDR1 SQVTM, CDR2 ANQGSEA. The CDR3 is 13 amino acids. V was cut by 7 bases and J by 4 bases, with 16 bases left in between. The CDR3 region is CSAARGFGETQYF. CDR3 DNA: TGCAGCGCTGCACGGGGTTTCGGAGAGACCCAGTACTTC.

J is TRBJ1-1 and V is TRBV7-3, with D possibly TRBD1 on 6 matching bases. Germline V gene sequence: CDR1 SGHTA, CDR2 FQGTGA. The CDR3 has 15 amino acids. The V and J ends lost 5 bases and 1 base respectively, with 14 bases between them. As DNA, the CDR3 is TGTGCCAGCAGCCCATCCAGGGACAAGAACACTGAAGCTTTCTTT. This codes for CASSPSRDKNTEAFF.

V is TRBV21-1 and J is TRBJ1-1; TRBD1 was called by the table and not checked on the DNA. TRBV21-1 is a pseudogene. The CDR3 consists of 14 residues. The CDR3 DNA is TGTGCCAGCATGGTCCGCGGGCCGGTTACTGAAGCTTTCTTT. It is translated as CASMVRGPVTEAFF.

CDR3 nucleotides: TGTGCCAGCAGCCGGAGGGCGAAGGAGACCCAGTACTTC. Protein sequence: CASSRRAKETQYF. The rearrangement uses TRBV3-1 and TRBJ2-5, with a tentative D call TRBD2 (6 bases). The CDR3 is 13 amino acids. Per the germline V gene, CDR1 is LGHDT and CDR2 is YNNKEL (reference sequence). V lost 4 bases and J lost 5, with 11 bases in between.

The CDR3 DNA sequence: TGTGCCAGCAGCCCTGCTCTCAAGGGGGCGCGCGGTGGCTACACCTTC. As protein: CASSPALKGARGGYTF. The genes are TRBV28 and TRBJ1-2; TRBD1 agrees at 7 bases. Looked up from germline, CDR1 is MDHEN and CDR2 is SYDVKM. Trimming took 6 bases from V and 7 from J; bases not matched to a gene: 17. This CDR3 has 16 amino acids.

This clonotype was recorded many times. The rearrangement joins TRBV9 to TRBJ2-7, with TRBD2 matching over 7 bases. The CDR3 is 15 amino acids. Germline-derived CDR1 and CDR2 are SGDLS and YYNGEE. The J segment lost 2 bases and the V segment lost 0 bases, leaving 5 bases of the junction unmatched. DNA of the CDR3: TGTGCCAGCAGCGTAGGGGAGGGCACTGCCTACGAGCAGTACTTC. Translation: CASSVGEGTAYEQYF.

This clonotype has a count of ten or more. V and J are TRBV29-1 and TRBJ2-7; perhaps TRBD2 as D (6 bases). With 4 bases removed from V and 1 base from J, the gap between germline ends came to 8 bases. CDR1 and CDR2 (germline): SQVTM, ANQGSEA. This CDR3 is built from 12 residues. The CDR3 nucleotides are TGCAGCGTTGGTAGCGGATCCTACGAGCAGTACTTC. Protein: CSVGSGSYEQYF.

The chain couples TRBV29-1 to TRBJ2-1, with D perhaps given as TRBD1 or TRBD2 (5 bases each). This CDR3 has 13 amino acids. Germline V lookup: CDR1 SQVTM, CDR2 ANQGSEA. V lost 4 bases and J 8 bases, leaving 15 bases between the germline ends. CDR3 bases: TGCAGCGTTGGAGCAGGGTGGGGAGATGAGCAGTTCTTC. The encoded protein is CSVGAGWGDEQFF.

The chain combines TRBV20-1 with TRBJ2-1; D gene uncertain. Germline CDR1 and CDR2: DFQATT and SNEGSKA (reference sequence). The CDR3 has 15 residues. Trimming removed 1 base at V and 1 base at J, with 11 bases between. The CDR3 DNA sequence: TGCAGTGCTAGAGGCCCCGGGCGGTCCTACAATGAGCAGTTCTTC. Its translation is CSARGPGRSYNEQFF.

This clonotype turned up a few times. This chain uses TRBV7-9 with TRBJ2-5, with D unclear. The DNA matches TRBJ2-7 better at its end, which makes the J call doubtful. Germline CDR1 SEHNR, CDR2 FQNEAQ (reference sequence). The CDR3 length is 13 residues. The CDR3 sequence: CASSFNPPYEQYF. In DNA form, the CDR3 reads TGTGCCAGCAGCTTTAACCCCCCCTACGAGCAGTACTTC.

The gene calls are TRBV15 and TRBJ1-2; D remains unclear. The CDR3 has 12 residues. Per germline, CDR1 LNHNV and CDR2 YYDKDF (reference sequence). The V end was cut by 1 base, the J end by 8 bases, with 8 bases between. The chain's CDR3 is CATSRASWGYTF. CDR3 DNA: TGTGCCACCAGCAGAGCCTCGTGGGGCTACACCTTC.

This clonotype was seen a handful of times. The genes are TRBV7-9 and TRBJ1-2, with 7 bases that match TRBD1. This CDR3 spans 12 amino acids. Trimming cost V 10 bases and J 6 bases; bases outside gene matches: 8. Germline lookup yields CDR1 SEHNR and CDR2 FQNEAQ (reference sequence). CDR3 DNA sequence: TGTGCCACCCCACAGGGGTCCGATGGCTACACCTTC. It specifies CATPQGSDGYTF.

This clonotype has only a few counts. V gene TRBV24-1 combines with J gene TRBJ2-1; no firm D call. The ends were cut back, 5 bases at V and 8 bases at J, with 9 bases in the middle. CDR1 KGHDR and CDR2 SFDVKD come from the germline V gene. This CDR3 has 12 amino acids. The CDR3 loop reads CATSVLGDEQFF. CDR3 sequence (DNA): TGTGCCACCAGTGTTCTAGGCGATGAGCAGTTCTTC.

This clonotype came up many times. DNA of the CDR3: TGTGCCAGCAGCCCAGGGACAGGGTCCTATGGCTACACCTTC. Its protein is CASSPGTGSYGYTF. The chain employs TRBV11-2 and TRBJ1-2, with TRBD1 matching over 9 bases. The V gene end was trimmed by 5 bases and the J gene end by 4 bases; junction bases not matched to a gene: 5. In germline, CDR1 is SGHAT, CDR2 FQNNGV. The CDR3 consists of 14 residues. Variable domain in full (rest from reference TRBV11-2 and TRBJ1-2): EAGVAQSPRYKIIEKRQSVAFWCNPISGHATLYWYQQILGQGPKLLIQFQNNGVVDDSQLPKDRFSAERLKGVDSTLKIQPAKLEDSAVYLCASSPGTGSYGYTFGSGTRLTVV.

This clonotype was counted a few times. The chain carries TRBV10-3 and TRBJ2-1, with D possibly matching TRBD1 (5 bases). Judging by the DNA end, TRBJ2-7 fits better; the J call may be wrong. The CDR3 sequence is 12 residues long. Germline V gene sequence: CDR1 ENHRY, CDR2 SYGVKD. The CDR3 DNA reads as TGTGCCATCAGTGAGAAGGGGTGGGAGCAGTACTTC. Its translation is CAISEKGWEQYF.

The chain combines TRBV27 with TRBJ2-5; TRBD1 might be the D (6 bases). CDR1 MNHEY and CDR2 SMNVEV come from the germline V gene (reference sequence). V was shortened by 6 bases and J by 3 bases, with 11 bases between the two germline ends. The CDR3 runs 13 residues. In DNA, the CDR3 is TGTGCCAGCAGATCCACAGGGAAAGAGACCCAGTACTTC. It is translated as CASRSTGKETQYF.

The rearrangement links TRBV6-6 to TRBJ1-5; maybe TRBD1 (5 bases). The CDR3 runs 16 residues. Trimming shortened V by 2 bases and J by 2 bases, and 13 bases separated the two germline ends. Germline V lookup: CDR1 MNHNY, CDR2 SVGAGI (reference sequence). This chain's CDR3 is CASSYPGEGGNQPQHF. In DNA form, the CDR3 reads TGTGCCAGCAGTTACCCGGGGGAGGGCGGCAATCAGCCCCAGCATTTT.

The rearrangement links TRBV28 to TRBJ1-2; possible D gene TRBD1, 5 bases. V shed 7 bases and J shed 4 bases, with 19 bases lying between them. The length of the CDR3 is 15 residues. Per the germline V gene, CDR1 is MDHEN and CDR2 is SYDVKM. In DNA form, the CDR3 reads TGTGCCAGCACCGGCGGGGCGGGGATTGGCTATGGCTACACCTTC. It is translated as CASTGGAGIGYGYTF.

The sample holds many counts of this clonotype. This chain connects TRBV4-1 to TRBJ1-5; perhaps TRBD1 as D (5 bases). The CDR3 covers 15 residues. V gave up 1 base and J gave up 5 bases, with 12 bases separating them. CDR1 is MGHRA, CDR2 YSYEKL, per germline. In DNA, the CDR3 is TGCGCCAGCAGCCAAGGAGGGGTTTCGGATCAGCCCCAGCATTTT. The encoded protein is CASSQGGVSDQPQHF.

A few counts support this clonotype. The chain uses TRBV7-3 and TRBJ2-3; tentatively, D is TRBD2 (5 bases). Trimming took 0 bases from V and 3 from J, leaving 10 bases between them. Per germline, CDR1 SGHTA and CDR2 FQGTGA. The CDR3 is 15 amino acids. The CDR3 DNA sequence: TGTGCCAGCAGCTTAACTCGGACTTCTACAGATACGCAGTATTTT. Amino acid sequence: CASSLTRTSTDTQYF.

The V call is TRBV20-1, the J call TRBJ2-1; 11 bases are a match to TRBD2. The germline V gene encodes CDR1 DFQATT and CDR2 SNEGSKA (reference sequence). The CDR3 has 17 amino acids. V shed 2 bases and J 1 base; nucleotides not matched to a gene: 7. This CDR3 reads CSARSGLAAPSYNEQFF. The CDR3 region has the DNA TGCAGTGCTAGATCGGGACTAGCGGCGCCTTCCTACAATGAGCAGTTCTTC.

The chain joins TRBV20-1 to TRBJ2-7; 12 nucleotides line up with TRBD2. From germline, CDR1 is DFQATT and CDR2 SNEGSKA (reference sequence). This CDR3 comprises 16 residues. V shed 3 bases, J shed 1 base, and the junction held 7 bases outside the gene matches. The CDR3 protein is CSASGLAGPPSYEQYF. CDR3 nucleotides: TGCAGTGCTAGTGGACTAGCGGGACCTCCTTCCTACGAGCAGTACTTC.